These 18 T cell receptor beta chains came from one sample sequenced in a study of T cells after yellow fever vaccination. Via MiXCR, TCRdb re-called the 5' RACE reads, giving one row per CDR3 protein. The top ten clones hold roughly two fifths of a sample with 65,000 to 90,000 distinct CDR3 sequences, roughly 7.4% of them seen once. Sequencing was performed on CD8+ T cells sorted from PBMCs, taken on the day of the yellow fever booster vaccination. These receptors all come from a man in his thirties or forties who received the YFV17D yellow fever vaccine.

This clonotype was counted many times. CDR3: CASSPLAGGSDNEQFF. The CDR3 bases are TGCGCCAGCAGCCCCCTGGCAGGGGGCAGTGACAATGAGCAGTTCTTC. The chain employs TRBV4-1 and TRBJ2-1, with 8 bases that match TRBD1. From germline, CDR1 is MGHRA and CDR2 YSYEKL. The length of the CDR3 is 16 residues. Losses at the gene ends were 4 bases for V and 5 bases for J; bases not matched to a gene: 10.

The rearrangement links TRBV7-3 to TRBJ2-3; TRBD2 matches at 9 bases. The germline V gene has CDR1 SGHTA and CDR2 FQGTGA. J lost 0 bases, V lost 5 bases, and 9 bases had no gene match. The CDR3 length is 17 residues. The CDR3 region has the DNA TGTGCCAGCAGCCTCGGAGCTAGCGGGACCAGCACAGATACGCAGTATTTT. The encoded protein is CASSLGASGTSTDTQYF.

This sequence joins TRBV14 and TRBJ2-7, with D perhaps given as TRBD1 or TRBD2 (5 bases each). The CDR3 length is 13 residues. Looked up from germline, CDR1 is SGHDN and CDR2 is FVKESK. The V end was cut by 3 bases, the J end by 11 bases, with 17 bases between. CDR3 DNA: TGTGCCAGCAGCCATGGAGGCAGGGTGTTAGAGTACTTC. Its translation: CASSHGGRVLEYF.

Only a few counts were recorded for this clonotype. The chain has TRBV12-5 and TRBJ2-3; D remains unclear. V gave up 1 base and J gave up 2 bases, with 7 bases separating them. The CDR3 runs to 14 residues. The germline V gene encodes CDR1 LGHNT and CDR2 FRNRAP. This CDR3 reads CASGLGGYTDTQYF. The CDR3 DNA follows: TGTGCTAGTGGTTTGGGAGGATACACAGATACGCAGTATTTT.

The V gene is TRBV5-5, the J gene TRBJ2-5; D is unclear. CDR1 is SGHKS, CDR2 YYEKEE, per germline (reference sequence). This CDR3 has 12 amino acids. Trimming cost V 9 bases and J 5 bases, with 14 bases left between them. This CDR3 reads CATGPYSETQYF. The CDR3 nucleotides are TGTGCCACCGGGCCGTACAGTGAGACCCAGTACTTC.

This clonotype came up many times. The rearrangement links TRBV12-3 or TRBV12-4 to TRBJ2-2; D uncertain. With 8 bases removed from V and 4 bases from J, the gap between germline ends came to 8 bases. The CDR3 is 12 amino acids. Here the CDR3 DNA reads TGTGCCAGCTTGACTGTCACCGGGGAGCTGTTTTTT. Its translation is CASLTVTGELFF.

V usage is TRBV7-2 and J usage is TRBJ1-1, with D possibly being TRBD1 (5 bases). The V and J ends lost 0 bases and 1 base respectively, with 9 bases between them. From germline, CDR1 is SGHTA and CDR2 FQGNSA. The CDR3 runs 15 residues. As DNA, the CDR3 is TGTGCCAGCAGCTTAGCAGGGGTGGCGAACACTGAAGCTTTCTTT. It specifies CASSLAGVANTEAFF.

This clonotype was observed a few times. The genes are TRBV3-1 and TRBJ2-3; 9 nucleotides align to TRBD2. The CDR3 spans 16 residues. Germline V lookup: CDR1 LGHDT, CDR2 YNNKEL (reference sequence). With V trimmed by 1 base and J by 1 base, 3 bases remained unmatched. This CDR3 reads CASSQVGGRGTDTQYF. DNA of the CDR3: TGTGCCAGCAGCCAAGTCGGCGGGAGGGGCACAGATACGCAGTATTTT.

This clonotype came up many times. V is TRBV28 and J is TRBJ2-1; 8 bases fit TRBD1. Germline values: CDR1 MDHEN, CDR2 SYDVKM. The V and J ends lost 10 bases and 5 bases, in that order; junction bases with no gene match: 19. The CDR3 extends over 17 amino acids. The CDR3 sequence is CATETGAKRHRHNEQFF. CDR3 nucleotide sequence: TGTGCCACGGAGACAGGGGCAAAACGTCACCGCCACAATGAGCAGTTCTTC.

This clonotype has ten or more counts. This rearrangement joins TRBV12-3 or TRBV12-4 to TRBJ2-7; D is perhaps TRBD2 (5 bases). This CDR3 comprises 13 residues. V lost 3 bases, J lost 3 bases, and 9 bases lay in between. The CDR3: CASSFPGIYEQYF. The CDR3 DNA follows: TGTGCCAGCAGTTTTCCCGGGATCTACGAGCAGTACTTC.

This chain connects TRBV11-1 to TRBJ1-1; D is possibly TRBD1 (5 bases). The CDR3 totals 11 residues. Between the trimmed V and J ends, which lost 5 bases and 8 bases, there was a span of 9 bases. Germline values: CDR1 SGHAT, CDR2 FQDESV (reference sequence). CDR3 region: CASSIQGEAFF. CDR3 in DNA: TGTGCCAGCAGCATCCAGGGCGAAGCTTTCTTT.

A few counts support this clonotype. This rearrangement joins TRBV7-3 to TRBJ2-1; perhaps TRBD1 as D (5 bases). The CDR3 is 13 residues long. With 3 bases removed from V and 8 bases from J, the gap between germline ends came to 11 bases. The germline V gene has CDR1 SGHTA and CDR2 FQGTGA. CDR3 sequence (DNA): TGTGCCAGCAGCTTTATTGGGGCACATGAGCAGTTCTTC. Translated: CASSFIGAHEQFF.

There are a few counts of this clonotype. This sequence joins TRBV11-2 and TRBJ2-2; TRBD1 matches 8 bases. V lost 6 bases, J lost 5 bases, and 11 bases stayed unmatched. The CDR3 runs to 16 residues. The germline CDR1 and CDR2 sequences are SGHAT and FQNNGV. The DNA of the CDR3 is TGTGCCAGCAGTCGCGGACAGGGAGCAGCTACCGGGGAGCTGTTTTTT. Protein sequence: CASSRGQGAATGELFF.

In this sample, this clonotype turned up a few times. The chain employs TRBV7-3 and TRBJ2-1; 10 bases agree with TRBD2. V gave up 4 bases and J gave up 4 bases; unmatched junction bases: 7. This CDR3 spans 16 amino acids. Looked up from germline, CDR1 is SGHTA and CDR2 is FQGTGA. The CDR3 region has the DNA TGTGCCAGCAGCTCGCTAGCGGGAGCGGGGTACAATGAGCAGTTCTTC. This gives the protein CASSSLAGAGYNEQFF.

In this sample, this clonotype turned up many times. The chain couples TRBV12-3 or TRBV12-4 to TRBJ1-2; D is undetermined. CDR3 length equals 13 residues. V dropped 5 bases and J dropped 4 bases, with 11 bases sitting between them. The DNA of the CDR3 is TGTGCCAGCAGTCCTGGACTTGTCTATGGCTACACCTTC. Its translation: CASSPGLVYGYTF.

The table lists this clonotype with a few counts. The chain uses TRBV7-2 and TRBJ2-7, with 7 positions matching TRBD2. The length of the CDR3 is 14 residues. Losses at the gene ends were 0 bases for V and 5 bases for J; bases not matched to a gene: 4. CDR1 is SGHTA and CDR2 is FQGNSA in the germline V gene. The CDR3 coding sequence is TGTGCCAGCAGCTTAGCCTGGACTAGTCACGAGCAGTACTTC. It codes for CASSLAWTSHEQYF.

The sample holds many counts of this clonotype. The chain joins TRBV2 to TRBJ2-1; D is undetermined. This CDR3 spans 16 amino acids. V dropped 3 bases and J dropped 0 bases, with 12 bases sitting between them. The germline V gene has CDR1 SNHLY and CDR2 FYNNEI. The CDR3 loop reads CASSDFGESSYNEQFF. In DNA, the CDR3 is TGTGCCAGCAGTGATTTCGGAGAGAGCTCCTACAATGAGCAGTTCTTC.

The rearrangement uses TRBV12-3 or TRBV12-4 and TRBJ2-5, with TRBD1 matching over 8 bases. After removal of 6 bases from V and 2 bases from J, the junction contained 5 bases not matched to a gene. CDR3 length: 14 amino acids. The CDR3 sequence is CASRGTGAQETQYF. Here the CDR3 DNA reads TGTGCCAGCAGAGGGACAGGCGCTCAAGAGACCCAGTACTTC.